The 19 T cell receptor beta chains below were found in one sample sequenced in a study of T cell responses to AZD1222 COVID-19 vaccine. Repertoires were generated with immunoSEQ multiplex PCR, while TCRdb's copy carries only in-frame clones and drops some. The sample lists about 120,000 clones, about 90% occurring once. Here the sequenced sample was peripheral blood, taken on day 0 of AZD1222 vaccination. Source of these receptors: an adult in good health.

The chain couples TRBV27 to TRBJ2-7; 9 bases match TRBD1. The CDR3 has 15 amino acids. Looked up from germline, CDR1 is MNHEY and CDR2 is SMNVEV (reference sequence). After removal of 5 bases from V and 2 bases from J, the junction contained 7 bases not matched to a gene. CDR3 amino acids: CASSLWGQGPYEQYF. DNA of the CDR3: TGTGCCAGCAGTCTTTGGGGACAGGGTCCCTACGAGCAGTACTTC.

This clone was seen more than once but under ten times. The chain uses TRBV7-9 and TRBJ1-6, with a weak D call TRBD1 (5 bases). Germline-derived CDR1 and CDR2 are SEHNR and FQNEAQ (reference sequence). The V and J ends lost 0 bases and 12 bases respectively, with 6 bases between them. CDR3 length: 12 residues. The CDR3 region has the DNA TGTGCCAGCAGCTTAGCCGACAGACCCCTCCACTTT. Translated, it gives CASSLADRPLHF.

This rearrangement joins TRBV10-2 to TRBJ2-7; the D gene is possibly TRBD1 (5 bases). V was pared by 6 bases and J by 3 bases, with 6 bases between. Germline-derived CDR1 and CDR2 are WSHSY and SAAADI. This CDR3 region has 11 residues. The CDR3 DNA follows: TGCGCCAGCAGCGGACACTACGAGCAGTACTTC. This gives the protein CASSGHYEQYF.

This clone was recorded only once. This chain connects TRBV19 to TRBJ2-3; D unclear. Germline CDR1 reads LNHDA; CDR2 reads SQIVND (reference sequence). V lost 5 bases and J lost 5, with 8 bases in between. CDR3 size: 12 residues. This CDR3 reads CASSFGIDTQYF. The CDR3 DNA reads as TGTGCCAGTAGTTTCGGTATAGATACGCAGTATTTT.

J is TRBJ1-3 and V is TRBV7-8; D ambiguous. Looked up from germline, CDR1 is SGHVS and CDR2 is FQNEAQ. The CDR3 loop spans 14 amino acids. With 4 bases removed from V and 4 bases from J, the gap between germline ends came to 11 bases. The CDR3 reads CASSSPSSGNTIYF. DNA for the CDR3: TGTGCCAGCAGCTCCCCCTCTTCCGGAAACACCATATATTTT.

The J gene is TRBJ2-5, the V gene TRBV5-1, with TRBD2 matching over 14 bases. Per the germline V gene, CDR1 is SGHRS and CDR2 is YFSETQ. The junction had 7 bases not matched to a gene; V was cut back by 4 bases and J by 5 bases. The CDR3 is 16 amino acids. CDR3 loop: CASSETSGRAGETQYF. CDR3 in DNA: TGCGCCAGCAGCGAGACTAGCGGGAGGGCCGGGGAGACCCAGTACTTC.

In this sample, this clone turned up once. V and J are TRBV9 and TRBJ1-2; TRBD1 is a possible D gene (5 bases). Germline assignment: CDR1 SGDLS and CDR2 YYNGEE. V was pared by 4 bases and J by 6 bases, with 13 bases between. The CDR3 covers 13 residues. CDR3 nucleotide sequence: TGTGCCAGCAGCTATACTTGGGGGGATGGCTACACCTTC. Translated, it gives CASSYTWGDGYTF.

In nucleotides, the CDR3 is TGTGCCAGCAGCACCTGGGACAATAGCAATCAGCCCCAGCATTTT. Its translation is CASSTWDNSNQPQHF. The rearrangement joins TRBV7-2 to TRBJ1-5; D may be TRBD1 (6 bases). Germline CDR1 and CDR2: SGHTA and FQGNSA. The germline V and J ends were trimmed by 5 bases and 0 bases, with 11 bases remaining between them. This CDR3 region has 15 residues.

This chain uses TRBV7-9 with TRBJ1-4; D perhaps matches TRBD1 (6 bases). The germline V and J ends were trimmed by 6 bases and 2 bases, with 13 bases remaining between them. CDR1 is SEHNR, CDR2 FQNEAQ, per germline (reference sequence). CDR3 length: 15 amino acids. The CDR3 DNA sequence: TGTGCCAGCAGTTTACAGGGCTTGACTAATGAAAAACTGTTTTTT. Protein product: CASSLQGLTNEKLFF.

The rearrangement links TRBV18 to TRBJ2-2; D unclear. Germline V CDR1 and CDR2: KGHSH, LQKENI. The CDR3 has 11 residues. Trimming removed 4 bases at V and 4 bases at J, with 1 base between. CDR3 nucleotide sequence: TGTGCCAGCTCACTCACCGGGGAGCTGTTTTTT. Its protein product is CASSLTGELFF.

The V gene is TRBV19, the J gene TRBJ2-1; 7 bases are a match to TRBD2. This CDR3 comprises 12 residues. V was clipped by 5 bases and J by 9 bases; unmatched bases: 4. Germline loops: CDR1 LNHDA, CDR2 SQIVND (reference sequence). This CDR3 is CASSPAGFEQFF. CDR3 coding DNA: TGTGCCAGTAGTCCAGCGGGGTTTGAGCAGTTCTTC.

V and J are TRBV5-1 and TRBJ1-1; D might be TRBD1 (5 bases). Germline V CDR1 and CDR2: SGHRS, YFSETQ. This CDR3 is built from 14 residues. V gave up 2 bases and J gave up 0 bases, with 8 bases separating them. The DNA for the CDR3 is TGCGCCAGCAGCTTCCCAGGGATGAACACTGAAGCTTTCTTT. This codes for CASSFPGMNTEAFF.

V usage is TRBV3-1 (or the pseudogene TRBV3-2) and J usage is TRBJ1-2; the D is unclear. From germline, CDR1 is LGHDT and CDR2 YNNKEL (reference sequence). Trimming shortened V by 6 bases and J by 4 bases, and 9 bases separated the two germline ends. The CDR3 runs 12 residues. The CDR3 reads CASSREGYGYTF. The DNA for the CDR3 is TGTGCCAGCAGTCGGGAGGGCTATGGCTACACCTTC.

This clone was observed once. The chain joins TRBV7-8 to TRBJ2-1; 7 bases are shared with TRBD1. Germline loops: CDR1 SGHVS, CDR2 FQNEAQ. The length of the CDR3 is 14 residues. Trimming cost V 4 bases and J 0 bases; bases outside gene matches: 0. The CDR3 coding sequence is TGTGCCAGCAGCTGGGACAGCTCCTACAATGAGCAGTTCTTC. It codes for CASSWDSSYNEQFF.

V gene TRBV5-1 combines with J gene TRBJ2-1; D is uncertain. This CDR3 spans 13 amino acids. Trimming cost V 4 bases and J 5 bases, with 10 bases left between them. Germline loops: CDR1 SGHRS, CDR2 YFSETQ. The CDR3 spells CASSGLVNNEQFF. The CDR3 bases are TGCGCCAGCAGCGGGCTAGTTAACAATGAGCAGTTCTTC. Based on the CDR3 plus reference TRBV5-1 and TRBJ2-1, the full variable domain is KAGVTQTPRYLIKTRGQQVTLSCSPISGHRSVSWYQQTPGQGLQFLFEYFSETQRNKGNFPGRFSGRQFSNSRSEMNVSTLELGDSALYLCASSGLVNNEQFFGPGTRLTVL.

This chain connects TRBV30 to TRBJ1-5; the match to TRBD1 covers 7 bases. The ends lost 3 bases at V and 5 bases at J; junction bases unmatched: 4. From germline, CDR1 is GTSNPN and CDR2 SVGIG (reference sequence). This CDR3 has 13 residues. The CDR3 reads CAWSRQGDQPQHF. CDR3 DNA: TGTGCCTGGAGCCGGCAGGGGGATCAGCCCCAGCATTTT. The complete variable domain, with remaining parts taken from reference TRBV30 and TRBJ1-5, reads SQTIHQWPATLVQPVGSPLSLECTVEGTSNPNLYWYRQAAGRGLQLLFYSVGIGQISSEVPQNLSASRPQDRQFILSSKKLLLSDSGFYLCAWSRQGDQPQHFGDGTRLSIL.

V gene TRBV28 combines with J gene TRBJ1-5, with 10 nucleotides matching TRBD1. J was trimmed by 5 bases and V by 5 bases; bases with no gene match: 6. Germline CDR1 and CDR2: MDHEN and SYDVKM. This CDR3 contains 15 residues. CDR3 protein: CASSLGGQGHQPQHF. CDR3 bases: TGTGCCAGCAGTCTCGGGGGACAGGGGCATCAGCCCCAGCATTTT.

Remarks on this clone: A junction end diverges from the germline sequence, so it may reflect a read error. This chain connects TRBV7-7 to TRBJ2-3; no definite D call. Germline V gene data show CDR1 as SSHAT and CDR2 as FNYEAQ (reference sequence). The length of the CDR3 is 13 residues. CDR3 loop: CASSSAPTDTQYF. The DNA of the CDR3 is TGTGCTAGCAGCTCCGCCCCCACAGATACGCAGTATTTT.

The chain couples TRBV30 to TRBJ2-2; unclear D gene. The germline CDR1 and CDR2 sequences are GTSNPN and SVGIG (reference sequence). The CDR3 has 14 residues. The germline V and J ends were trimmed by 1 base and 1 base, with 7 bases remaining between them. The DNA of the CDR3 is TGTGCCTGGAGTGCGGCAGTGAACACCGGGGAGCTGTTTTTT. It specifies CAWSAAVNTGELFF.